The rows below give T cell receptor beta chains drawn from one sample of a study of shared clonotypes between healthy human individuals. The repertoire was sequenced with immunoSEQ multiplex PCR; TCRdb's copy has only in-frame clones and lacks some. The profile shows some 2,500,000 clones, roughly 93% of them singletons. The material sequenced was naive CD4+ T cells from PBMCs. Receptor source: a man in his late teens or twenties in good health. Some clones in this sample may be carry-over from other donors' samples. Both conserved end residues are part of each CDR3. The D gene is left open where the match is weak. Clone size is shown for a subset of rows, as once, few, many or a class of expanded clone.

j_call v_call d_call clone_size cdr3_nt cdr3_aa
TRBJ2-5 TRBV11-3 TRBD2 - TGTGCCAGCAGCCTTAGAGTGGGACTAGCGGAGCAAGAGACCCAGTACTTC CASSLRVGLAEQETQYF
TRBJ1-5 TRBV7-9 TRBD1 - TGTGCCAGCACCCCAGGGGGACAGGGGAATCAGCCCCAGCATTTT CASTPGGQGNQPQHF
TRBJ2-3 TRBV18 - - TGTGCCAGCTCACCGCTCACCCCCACAGATACGCAGTATTTT CASSPLTPTDTQYF
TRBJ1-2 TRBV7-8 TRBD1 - TGTGCCAGCAGCTCCGGGACAGGGAAACCTAACTATGGCTACACCTTC CASSSGTGKPNYGYTF
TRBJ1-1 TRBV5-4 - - TGTGCCAGCAGCTGGCCCCAAGACGGGAACACTGAAGCTTTCTTT CASSWPQDGNTEAFF
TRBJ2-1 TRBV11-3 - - TGTGCCAGCAGCTTAGAGATTGGGAGAGGCAATGAGCAGTTCTTC CASSLEIGRGNEQFF
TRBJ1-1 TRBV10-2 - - TGCGCCAGCAGCCCTCGGAGCGGTGGGATGAACACTGAAGCTTTCTTT CASSPRSGGMNTEAFF
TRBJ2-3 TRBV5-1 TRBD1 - TGCGCCAGCAGACCTCTATCCGGGACAGCTCTTGGCACAGATACGCAGTATTTT CASRPLSGTALGTDTQYF
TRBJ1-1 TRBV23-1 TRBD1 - TGCGCCAGCAGTCAACCGGGACAGGGGGGTGAAGCTTTCTTT CASSQPGQGGEAFF
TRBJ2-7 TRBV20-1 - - TGCAGTGCTAGACTATACTACGAGCAGTACTTC CSARLYYEQYF
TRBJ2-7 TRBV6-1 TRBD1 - TGTGCCAGCAGTGCCCGGGACAGAGGTTTTTACGAGCAGTACTTC CASSARDRGFYEQYF
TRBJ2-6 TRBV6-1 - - TGTGCCAGCACCTCTGGGGCCAACGTCCTGACTTTC CASTSGANVLTF
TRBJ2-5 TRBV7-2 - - TGTGCCAGCAGCTTAGTTCCCGGACCGGGGGATCAAGAGACCCAGTACTTC CASSLVPGPGDQETQYF
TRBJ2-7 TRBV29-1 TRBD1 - TGCAGCGACCCCTGGGACAGGGGGCTCCTTTCCTACGAGCAGTACTTC CSDPWDRGLLSYEQYF
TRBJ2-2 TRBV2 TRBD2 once TGTGCCAGCACACGGGAGGGGAACACCGGGGAGCTGTTTTTT CASTREGNTGELFF
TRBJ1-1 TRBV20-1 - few TGCAGTGCCAGAAAGGTCTCGGAAGCTTTCTTT CSARKVSEAFF
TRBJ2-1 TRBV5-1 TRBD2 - TGCGCCAGCAGACCGACTAGCGGGAGGGCCCATGAGCAGTTCTTC CASRPTSGRAHEQFF
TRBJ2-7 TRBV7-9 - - TGTGCCAGCAGGGACCTCGGGGGCCACGAGCAGTACTTC CASRDLGGHEQYF
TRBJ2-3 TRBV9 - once TGTGCCAGCAGCGTACAGGGAGATACGCAGTATTTT CASSVQGDTQYF
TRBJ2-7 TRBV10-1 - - TGCGCCAGCAGTTATAACTCCTACGAGCAGTACTTC CASSYNSYEQYF
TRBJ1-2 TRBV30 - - TGTGCCTGGAGTCCGGACAGCTATGGCTACACCTTC CAWSPDSYGYTF
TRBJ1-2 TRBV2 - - TGTGCCAGCAGTGTCTATAGCTACACCTTC CASSVYSYTF
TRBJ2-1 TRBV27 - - TGTGCCAGCAGACGGGGGCTAGCATATGAGCAGTTCTTC CASRRGLAYEQFF
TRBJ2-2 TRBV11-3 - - TGTGCCAGCAGCTTCGGGACACTGGACACCGGGGAGCTGTTTTTT CASSFGTLDTGELFF
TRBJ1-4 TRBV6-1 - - TGTGCCAGCAGTGAGGGGGGTTTGGCTGAAAAACTGTTTTTT CASSEGGLAEKLFF
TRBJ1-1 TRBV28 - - TGTGCCAGCAGTTCCCCGCGGATATTGAGGGTTGAAGCTTTCTTT CASSSPRILRVEAFF
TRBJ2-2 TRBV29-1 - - TGCAGCGTTGTAGCACTCCCGAACACCGGGGAGCTGTTTTTT CSVVALPNTGELFF
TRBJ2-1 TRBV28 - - TGTGCCAGCGAGTTGAGGGGGGCGCTGAGCTCCTACAATGAGCAGTTCTTC CASELRGALSSYNEQFF
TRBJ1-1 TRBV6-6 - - TGTGCCAGCAGTTACGGGGACACTGAAGCTTTCTTT CASSYGDTEAFF
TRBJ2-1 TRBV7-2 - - TGTGCCAGCAGCTCCGGTGACCCCTCCTACAATGAGCAGTTCTTC CASSSGDPSYNEQFF
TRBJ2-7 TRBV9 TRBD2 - TGTGCCAGCAGCGCCAATAGCGGGAGCGATCCCTACGAGCAGTACTTC CASSANSGSDPYEQYF
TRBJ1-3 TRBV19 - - TGTGCCAGTACCCCATTACGAGAAGAAAAGGGAAACACCATATATTTT CASTPLREEKGNTIYF
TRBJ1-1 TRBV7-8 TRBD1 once TGTGCCAGCAGCGCTCAGGGGGGGGACACTGAAGCTTTCTTT CASSAQGGDTEAFF
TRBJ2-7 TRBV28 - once TGTGCCAGCAGTTCCCCCCTGGGCTTCTCCTACGAGCAGTACTTC CASSSPLGFSYEQYF
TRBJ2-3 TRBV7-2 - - TGTGCCAGCAGCTCAAAGGAGGGGCGGGATACGCAGTATTTT CASSSKEGRDTQYF
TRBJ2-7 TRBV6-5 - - TGTGCCAGCAGTGCCTCGACAGGAGGCGAGCAGTACTTC CASSASTGGEQYF
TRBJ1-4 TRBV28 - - TGTGCCAGCAGTACCCCAGGGTTGGTTAATGAAAAACTGTTTTTT CASSTPGLVNEKLFF
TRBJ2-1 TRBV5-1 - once TGCGCCAGCAGCTTGGCCGGGCGGCGCTCCTACAATGAGCAGTTCTTC CASSLAGRRSYNEQFF
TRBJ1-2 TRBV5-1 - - TGCGCCAGCAGCTTGGACGCGGTTAGAAGGGTAAACTATGGCTACACCTTC CASSLDAVRRVNYGYTF
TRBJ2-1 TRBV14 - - TGTGCCAGCAGCCAAGATGGACGGGACGGCCGCAATGAGCAGTTCTTC CASSQDGRDGRNEQFF
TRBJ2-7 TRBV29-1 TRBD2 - TGCAGCGTGGAGGGACTAGCGGAGCAGTCCTACGAGCAGTACTTC CSVEGLAEQSYEQYF
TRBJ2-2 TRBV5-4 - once TGTGCCAGCAGGGTAGGGAGAGGGCCCGCCGGGGAGCTGTTTTTT CASRVGRGPAGELFF
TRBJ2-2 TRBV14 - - TGTGCCAGCAGCCAGGCTCGCCTCACCGGGGAGCTGTTTTTT CASSQARLTGELFF
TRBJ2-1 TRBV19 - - TGTGCCAGTAACCGACTAGGCCCCTACAATGAGCAGTTCTTC CASNRLGPYNEQFF
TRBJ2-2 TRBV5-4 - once TGTGCCAGCAGCCCCCGTACCGGTAACACCGGGGAGCTGTTTTTT CASSPRTGNTGELFF
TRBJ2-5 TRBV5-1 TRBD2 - TGCGCCAGCAGCTGGTTGACTAGCGGGGAAGAGACCCAGTACTTC CASSWLTSGEETQYF
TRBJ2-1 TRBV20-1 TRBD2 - TGCAGTGCGGCGGGGGGGAATGAGCAGTTCTTC CSAAGGNEQFF
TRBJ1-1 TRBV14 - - TGTGCCAGCAGCCACGACCTGAACACTGAAGCTTTCTTT CASSHDLNTEAFF
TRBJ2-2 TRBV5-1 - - TGCGCCAGCAGCTCGGACGTCCCTTTAAGGCTGTTTTTT CASSSDVPLRLFF